The text below deals with one TCR beta chain. The antigen remains unidentified. Time point meaning: week 47, end of study. In every dose of vaccine, 300 ug of mutant IDH1 20-mer peptide was given alongside topical imiquimod. Patients in the study were vaccinated eight times, receiving shots in weeks 1, 3, 5, 7, 11, 15, 19 and 23. Germline V gene data show CDR1 as MNHEY and CDR2 as SVGAGI. V was cut by 0 bases and J by 5 bases, with 8 bases left in between. CDR3 length: 14 residues. This sample was taken from a study of a mutant IDH1 vaccine in newly diagnosed glioma. Whole-study context: Treated patients showed a male proportion of around 60%, a female proportion of around 40%, and a mean age of 40.4 years. Previous treatment comprised radiotherapy, temozolomide, or both, mostly both.

Data came from immunoSEQ multiplex PCR; TCRdb stores just in-frame clones and leaves some out. The table lists some 34,000 clones, around 90% of them singletons. The input for sequencing was PBMCs, taken from a glioma patient whose treatment included an IDH1 peptide vaccine. The rearrangement links TRBV6-5 to TRBJ1-5; D is uncertain. This TCR came from a woman aged 40 to 50 with glioma. The CDR3 loop is CASSYSRTHQPQHF. DNA for the CDR3: TGTGCCAGCAGTTACTCGAGAACCCATCAGCCCCAGCATTTT.